One T cell receptor (beta chain) is described in this entry. These data belong to a study of cytomegalovirus exposure and HLA in healthy donors. The V gene's germline CDR1 is SGHDT and CDR2 YYEEEE. The V and J ends lost 4 bases and 6 bases respectively, with 18 bases between them. The CDR3 loop spans 15 amino acids. Donors showed nominal health when sampled, although they likely had unrecorded immune exposures. Primers included in the PCR were 60 Vbeta and 13 Jbeta primers. Using immunoSEQ multiplex PCR, the repertoire was profiled, and TCRdb retains in-frame clones only, with some absent. The table includes some 97,000 clones, roughly three quarters detected once.

Material: PBMCs. This chain uses TRBV5-6 with TRBJ2-3; tentatively, D is TRBD2 (7 bases). This TCR came from a female donor in good health and CMV-seropositive. CDR3: CASSTPGGRGDTQYF. Here the CDR3 DNA reads TGTGCCAGCAGCACGCCGGGGGGCCGTGGGGATACGCAGTATTTT.